The 14 T cell receptor beta chains below all came from one sample that was sequenced in a study of T-cell memory formation after mild COVID-19. Using its own MiXCR run on the 5' RACE reads, TCRdb lists one record per CDR3 protein. Of approximately 340,000 distinct CDR3 sequences listed, roughly 15% are singletons. Sequenced: PBMCs or a T cell subset sorted from them (not recorded which). These receptors were collected from a man between 18 and 29 years old who had mild COVID-19 (a few samples of this study predate the infection). Cell type and time point are not known.

This clonotype was recorded a few times. The V call is TRBV4-1, the J call TRBJ2-2; D possibly corresponds to TRBD2 (6 bases). The CDR3 spans 16 residues. Germline assignment: CDR1 MGHRA and CDR2 YSYEKL. Trimming cost V 1 base and J 6 bases, with 15 bases left between them. In DNA, the CDR3 is TGCGCCAGCAGCCAAGCAGGGAGGAATTCACCCGGGGAGCTGTTTTTT. Translated: CASSQAGRNSPGELFF.

The chain links TRBV4-3 to TRBJ2-2; D unclear. Germline V gene data show CDR1 as LGHNA and CDR2 as YSLEER. Deletions cut 5 bases from V and 6 bases from J, with 16 bases between. The CDR3 length is 15 residues. Here the CDR3 reads CASSSHVPHPGELFF. The CDR3, as DNA: TGCGCCAGCAGCTCTCATGTCCCCCATCCCGGGGAGCTGTTTTTT.

This clonotype was counted only a few times. The V call is TRBV18, the J call TRBJ2-5, with a weak D call TRBD2 (5 bases). Trimming removed 3 bases at V and 6 bases at J, with 17 bases between. CDR3 length equals 15 residues. CDR1 and CDR2 from the germline V gene are KGHSH and LQKENI. The CDR3 loop reads CASSPAGIIGQTQYF. The CDR3 DNA sequence: TGTGCCAGCTCACCCGCCGGGATTATAGGTCAGACCCAGTACTTC.

The V gene is TRBV5-1, the J gene TRBJ2-2; TRBD1 agrees at 7 bases. This CDR3 comprises 16 residues. Germline V lookup: CDR1 SGHRS, CDR2 YFSETQ. The junction had 7 bases not matched to a gene; V was cut back by 0 bases and J by 5 bases. As DNA, the CDR3 is TGCGCCAGCAGCTTGGCCGGGACAGAACTGACCGGGGAGCTGTTTTTT. Protein product: CASSLAGTELTGELFF.

The V gene is TRBV7-2, the J gene TRBJ2-2; D may be TRBD2 (6 bases). The CDR3 contains 17 residues. Trimming took 5 bases from V and 0 from J, leaving 16 bases between them. CDR1 is SGHTA, CDR2 FQGNSA, per germline. The CDR3 DNA is TGTGCCAGCAGCCCAGGTCGGCGGGGTGCGAACACCGGGGAGCTGTTTTTT. Protein product: CASSPGRRGANTGELFF.

This rearrangement joins TRBV20-1 to TRBJ2-4, with unresolved D. Looked up from germline, CDR1 is DFQATT and CDR2 is SNEGSKA (reference sequence). The CDR3 contains 16 residues. Trimming took 1 base from V and 1 from J, leaving 14 bases between them. CDR3 bases: TGCAGTGCTAGAGCGACGTCCCAAAGGGCCAAAAACATTCAGTACTTC. It translates to CSARATSQRAKNIQYF.

This clonotype was detected a few times. The rearrangement joins TRBV2 to TRBJ1-1; TRBD1 might be the D (5 bases). From germline, CDR1 is SNHLY and CDR2 FYNNEI. The CDR3 is 14 amino acids. V was trimmed by 4 bases and J by 4 bases, leaving 13 bases between them. DNA for the CDR3: TGTGCCAGCAGTGTTGGGGCCTGGGGCACTGAAGCTTTCTTT. It encodes CASSVGAWGTEAFF.

Concerning this clonotype itself: A junction boundary mismatches the germline segment, possibly from a read error. The chain links TRBV7-6 to TRBJ2-4, with a tentative D call TRBD1 (5 bases). CDR3 length: 15 amino acids. Germline V gene lookup returns CDR1 SGHVS and CDR2 FNYEAQ. The CDR3 protein is CASSPRRSGKNIKYF. For the CDR3, the DNA is TGTGCCAGCAGCCCTAGGCGGTCAGGGAAAAACATTAAGTACTTC.

This chain links TRBV6-6 with TRBJ1-1; tentatively, D is TRBD1 (5 bases). Trimming removed 2 bases at V and 1 base at J, with 8 bases between. The CDR3 has 14 residues. Per the germline V gene, CDR1 is MNHNY and CDR2 is SVGAGI (reference sequence). In DNA form, the CDR3 reads TGTGCCAGCAGTTACAGGGACGAGAACACTGAAGCTTTCTTT. Translation: CASSYRDENTEAFF.

This clonotype was seen many times. The V and J genes are TRBV5-1 and TRBJ2-1; D is undetermined. This CDR3 is 12 amino acids long. Per the germline V gene, CDR1 is SGHRS and CDR2 is YFSETQ. V was trimmed by 1 base and J by 9 bases, leaving 8 bases between them. The CDR3 nucleotides read TGCGCCAGCAGCTTGAGCCGGGTTGAGCAGTTCTTC. This codes for CASSLSRVEQFF.

V gene TRBV4-2 combines with J gene TRBJ1-4; a weak D match, TRBD1 (6 bases). Germline V CDR1 and CDR2: LGHNA, YNFKEQ. The CDR3 extends over 14 amino acids. Trimming took off 4 bases at V and 8 bases at J, with 14 bases between the two ends. DNA for the CDR3: TGTGCCAGCAGCCCCCGGACAGAAAGAGAAAAACTGTTTTTT. It specifies CASSPRTEREKLFF.

This clonotype came up a few times. The chain has TRBV6-5 and TRBJ1-1; TRBD1 is a possible D gene (6 bases). Germline V gene data show CDR1 as MNHEY and CDR2 as SVGAGI. CDR3 size: 14 residues. The V end was cut by 3 bases, the J end by 5 bases, with 13 bases between. Here the CDR3 DNA reads TGTGCCAGCAGTTATAACGGGGGGCGGACTGAAGCTTTCTTT. This translates into CASSYNGGRTEAFF.

This clonotype showed up just once. V is TRBV6-5 and J is TRBJ1-2; D possibly corresponds to TRBD1 (6 bases). The CDR3 loop spans 13 amino acids. Trimming cost V 5 bases and J 7 bases, with 14 bases left between them. Germline assignment: CDR1 MNHEY and CDR2 SVGAGI. CDR3 loop: CASSLKDSSGYTF. CDR3 nucleotides: TGTGCCAGCAGTCTAAAGGACAGTTCTGGCTACACCTTC.

In its sample, this clonotype was seen a few times. This rearrangement joins TRBV6-2 or TRBV6-3 to TRBJ2-1; 7 nucleotides align to TRBD2. The CDR3 has 15 residues. Unmatched junction bases numbered 3, after V lost 1 base and J lost 3 bases. CDR1 and CDR2 (germline): MNHEY, SVGEGT. For the CDR3, the DNA is TGTGCCAGCAGTTACTTTGCGGGGGACTACAATGAGCAGTTCTTC. Translation: CASSYFAGDYNEQFF.